This passage covers 16 T cell receptor beta chains from one sample sequenced in a study of cytomegalovirus exposure and HLA in healthy donors. The PCR contained 60 Vbeta and 13 Jbeta primers. Sequencing used immunoSEQ multiplex PCR; TCRdb keeps in-frame clones, though not all of them. The sample includes some 190,000 clones, just under 80% of them seen just once. The specimen was PBMCs. These receptors originate from a woman aged 25 to 39 in good health and CMV-seronegative.

CDR3 in amino acids: CASSLKRNTEAFF. As DNA, the CDR3 is TGTGCCAGCAGCTTAAAGCGAAACACTGAAGCTTTCTTT. The rearrangement uses TRBV7-3 and TRBJ1-1; D remains ambiguous. CDR1 is SGHTA and CDR2 is FQGTGA in the germline V gene. The CDR3 loop spans 13 amino acids. Trimming left V 1 base short and J 2 bases short, with 5 bases between.

The chain is built from TRBV5-1 and TRBJ2-3; 7 bases align to TRBD1. Unmatched junction bases numbered 8, after V lost 0 bases and J lost 1 base. The germline gives CDR1 SGHRS, CDR2 YFSETQ. The CDR3 totals 17 residues. The CDR3 DNA sequence: TGCGCCAGCAGCTTGGGACTACGGACAGGAGGCACAGATACGCAGTATTTT. Translated: CASSLGLRTGGTDTQYF.

The chain combines TRBV4-1 with TRBJ2-3; the D gene is possibly TRBD2 (6 bases). The V end was cut by 0 bases, the J end by 1 base, with 11 bases between. Germline V gene sequence: CDR1 MGHRA, CDR2 YSYEKL. This CDR3 has 16 amino acids. CDR3 protein: CASSQDWRGGTDTQYF. CDR3 in DNA: TGCGCCAGCAGCCAAGACTGGCGGGGAGGCACAGATACGCAGTATTTT.

The CDR3 DNA reads TGCGCCAGCAGTCTCAGTTATTACAATGAGCAGTTCTTC. This sequence encodes CASSLSYYNEQFF. The V gene is TRBV10-2, the J gene TRBJ2-1; D gene unclear. The V and J ends lost 5 bases and 4 bases respectively, with 9 bases between them. Per germline, CDR1 WSHSY and CDR2 SAAADI. The CDR3 extends over 13 amino acids.

This chain joins TRBV30 and TRBJ2-2; possible D gene TRBD2, 5 bases. This CDR3 region has 14 residues. Per germline, CDR1 GTSNPN and CDR2 SVGIG (reference sequence). Trimming cost V 0 bases and J 5 bases, with 10 bases left between them. CDR3 bases: TGTGCCTGGAGTGTACCGGGCGGGACCGGGGAGCTGTTTTTT. Its protein is CAWSVPGGTGELFF.

This clone appeared a few times. The chain has TRBV29-1 and TRBJ2-5; TRBD2 might be the D (5 bases). TRBJ2-7 matches the DNA end more closely, so the J call is doubtful. CDR3 length: 14 amino acids. Germline V lookup: CDR1 SQVTM, CDR2 ANQGSEA. CDR3 sequence: CSVKEGSSSYEQYF. The CDR3 nucleotides read TGCAGCGTCAAGGAAGGGAGCAGCTCCTACGAGCAGTACTTC.

This chain joins TRBV5-4 and TRBJ1-5; D unclear. Germline V gene data show CDR1 as SGHNT and CDR2 as YYREEE (reference sequence). The CDR3 consists of 15 residues. The V end was cut by 1 base, the J end by 4 bases, with 12 bases between. This CDR3 reads CASSLWGVLNQPQHF. The DNA of the CDR3 is TGTGCCAGCAGCTTGTGGGGAGTCCTGAATCAGCCCCAGCATTTT.

V is TRBV30 and J is TRBJ2-2, with 8 nucleotides matching TRBD1. The germline CDR1 and CDR2 sequences are GTSNPN and SVGIG (reference sequence). The CDR3 spans 13 residues. With V trimmed by 8 bases and J by 2 bases, 4 bases remained unmatched. The CDR3 sequence: CARDRGNTGELFF. The CDR3, as DNA: TGTGCCAGAGACAGGGGAAACACCGGGGAGCTGTTTTTT. Complete variable domain (other parts from reference TRBV30 and TRBJ2-2): SQTIHQWPATLVQPVGSPLSLECTVEGTSNPNLYWYRQAAGRGLQLLFYSVGIGQISSEVPQNLSASRPQDRQFILSSKKLLLSDSGFYLCARDRGNTGELFFGEGSRLTVL.

This chain joins TRBV5-1 and TRBJ2-1; 10 bases match TRBD2. This CDR3 contains 16 residues. Per germline, CDR1 SGHRS and CDR2 YFSETQ. V gave up 2 bases and J gave up 2 bases; unmatched junction bases: 4. The chain's CDR3 is CASSLLSGGPYNEQFF. Here the CDR3 DNA reads TGCGCCAGCAGCTTACTTAGCGGGGGGCCCTACAATGAGCAGTTCTTC.

This chain joins TRBV9 and TRBJ1-1; 7 bases are shared with TRBD1. Germline CDR1 is SGDLS and CDR2 is YYNGEE. The V segment lost 2 bases and the J segment 0 bases; nucleotides outside the gene matches: 7. The CDR3 has 16 residues. The CDR3 loop is CASSVIPTGVNTEAFF. The DNA for the CDR3 is TGTGCCAGCAGCGTTATCCCCACAGGGGTGAACACTGAAGCTTTCTTT.

The chain links TRBV19 to TRBJ2-7; D may be TRBD2 (5 bases). This CDR3 comprises 12 residues. The germline V gene has CDR1 LNHDA and CDR2 SQIVND (reference sequence). V lost 5 bases and J lost 4, with 9 bases in between. This CDR3 is CASSDGRYEQYF. CDR3 DNA sequence: TGTGCCAGTAGTGATGGGAGATACGAGCAGTACTTC.

This clone was found a few times. The CDR3 DNA sequence: TGTGCCAGCAGTACCTCCGTGGGCGGGGGAAACAATGAGCAGTTCTTC. It translates to CASSTSVGGGNNEQFF. The chain has TRBV6-4 and TRBJ2-1, with 7 bases lining up with TRBD2. CDR1 is MRHNA and CDR2 is SNTAGT in the germline V gene. The CDR3 extends over 16 amino acids. The junction had 12 bases not matched to a gene; V was cut back by 5 bases and J by 5 bases.

The rearrangement links TRBV10-1 to TRBJ2-2, with TRBD2 matching over 11 bases. Germline V gene lookup returns CDR1 WNHNN and CDR2 SYGVQD (reference sequence). V trimming: 3 bases; J trimming: 7 bases; junction bases outside the gene matches: 7. The CDR3 sequence is 16 residues long. Here the CDR3 DNA reads TGCGCCAGCAGTGATGGTACTAGCGGGGGAAACGGGGAGCTGTTTTTT. This encodes CASSDGTSGGNGELFF.

Concerning this clone itself: One end of the junction does not line up with germline, which may come from a read error. The chain recombines TRBV27 with TRBJ1-1; 7 nucleotides line up with TRBD1. The CDR3 is made up of 15 amino acids. The germline V gene has CDR1 MNHEY and CDR2 SMNVEV (reference sequence). DNA of the CDR3: TGTGCCAGCGGAAACCCATATGAGGGGGGACAGTTGGGGATATTT. It yields the protein CASGNPYEGGQLGIF.

As for this clone: The identical CDR3 is also encoded by other nucleotide sequences in the sample. CDR3: CASSPTGANTEAFF. The CDR3, as DNA: TGTGCCAGCTCACCAACCGGAGCGAACACTGAAGCTTTCTTT. The chain carries TRBV18 and TRBJ1-1, with D unresolved. The V gene lost 2 bases and the J gene lost 1 base, with 8 bases spanning the gap. The length of the CDR3 is 14 residues. CDR1 and CDR2 (germline): KGHSH, LQKENI.

This clone was observed a handful of times. DNA for the CDR3: TGTGCCAGCAGTGTACAGGGACCCTACGAGCAGTACTTC. It specifies CASSVQGPYEQYF. This rearrangement joins TRBV27 to TRBJ2-7, with a tentative D call TRBD1 (6 bases). The V and J ends lost 5 bases and 2 bases respectively, with 10 bases between them. Germline V CDR1 and CDR2: MNHEY, SMNVEV (reference sequence). CDR3 size: 13 residues.